The 8 T cell receptor beta chains listed next were all sequenced from one sample in a study of blood T cell repertoires in COVID-19. Generated by immunoSEQ multiplex PCR, the TCRdb table keeps only in-frame clones and is missing some. The table has some 400,000 clones, 90% seen once. Sequenced: peripheral blood. The receptors stem from a young man with active or convalescent COVID-19.

The chain couples TRBV9 to TRBJ1-6, with 7 bases lining up with TRBD1. The V and J ends lost 0 bases and 7 bases, in that order; junction bases with no gene match: 10. There are 17 residues in the CDR3. Germline lookup yields CDR1 SGDLS and CDR2 YYNGEE. CDR3 sequence (DNA): TGTGCCAGCAGCGTAGAGAGAGGACAGGAGCAAAATTCACCCCTCCACTTT. Translation: CASSVERGQEQNSPLHF.

The genes are TRBV2 and TRBJ2-5, with 7 nucleotides matching TRBD2. In germline, CDR1 is SNHLY, CDR2 FYNNEI. CDR3 length: 16 residues. The V segment lost 4 bases and the J segment 3 bases; nucleotides outside the gene matches: 11. The CDR3 DNA follows: TGTGCCAGCAGTGCCTTTATCGGGGGGTGGAAAGAGACCCAGTACTTC. Translating gives CASSAFIGGWKETQYF.

The V gene is TRBV27, the J gene TRBJ2-7, with unresolved D. Between the trimmed V and J ends, which lost 2 bases and 2 bases, there was a span of 13 bases. Germline CDR1 MNHEY, CDR2 SMNVEV (reference sequence). CDR3 size: 15 residues. The CDR3, as DNA: TGTGCCAGCAGTTTAACAGCCCTGGCGACCTACGAGCAGTACTTC. Amino acids: CASSLTALATYEQYF.

The rearrangement uses TRBV7-2 and TRBJ1-4; TRBD1 might be the D (6 bases). Trimming took 2 bases from V and 2 from J, leaving 21 bases between them. The CDR3 is 19 residues long. Germline V gene lookup returns CDR1 SGHTA and CDR2 FQGNSA. The CDR3 is CASSLKPQGTYSTNEKLFF. CDR3 bases: TGTGCCAGCAGCTTAAAACCCCAGGGGACGTACAGCACTAATGAAAAACTGTTTTTT.

CDR3 DNA: TGTGCCAGCACCAACTTCGCGGGAGTCAGCGGGGAGCTGTTTTTT. Translation: CASTNFAGVSGELFF. This chain links TRBV14 with TRBJ2-2; TRBD2 matches 7 bases. The CDR3 covers 15 residues. Germline V gene sequence: CDR1 SGHDN, CDR2 FVKESK. J lost 7 bases, V lost 7 bases, and 12 bases had no gene match. The whole variable domain, remainder taken from reference TRBV14 and TRBJ2-2, is EAGVTQFPSHSVIEKGQTVTLRCDPISGHDNLYWYRRVMGKEIKFLLHFVKESKQDESGMPNNRFLAERTGGTYSTLKVQPAELEDSGVYFCASTNFAGVSGELFFGEGSRLTVL.

This clone was observed a single time. The identical CDR3 is also encoded by other nucleotide sequences in the sample. The chain links TRBV11-2 to TRBJ1-1; weak D call: TRBD1 (5 bases). The ends were cut back, 3 bases at V and 4 bases at J, with 9 bases in the middle. The germline V gene has CDR1 SGHAT and CDR2 FQNNGV. There are 13 residues in the CDR3. The CDR3 bases are TGTGCCAGCAGCTTTGGGGGAGGCACTGAAGCTTTCTTT. Its translation: CASSFGGGTEAFF.

The chain links TRBV25-1 to TRBJ2-2, with a weak D call TRBD2 (5 bases). CDR1 and CDR2 (germline): MGHDK, SYGVNS. The CDR3 has 16 residues. Trimming removed 3 bases from V and 6 bases from J, with 17 bases in between. The CDR3 DNA sequence: TGTGCCAGCAGTGACCCCTCGGGAAGGGTTGCCGGGGAGCTGTTTTTT. Protein sequence: CASSDPSGRVAGELFF.

The CDR3 nucleotides read TGTGCCAGCAGCCCTAGGGTGGGACTAGCGGGTTCGAACACCGGGGAGCTGTTTTTT. Translating it yields CASSPRVGLAGSNTGELFF. The chain combines TRBV11-3 with TRBJ2-2; 12 nucleotides align to TRBD2. Germline V gene lookup returns CDR1 SGHNT and CDR2 YENEEA. V shed 5 bases and J 0 bases; nucleotides not matched to a gene: 10. This CDR3 has 19 residues.